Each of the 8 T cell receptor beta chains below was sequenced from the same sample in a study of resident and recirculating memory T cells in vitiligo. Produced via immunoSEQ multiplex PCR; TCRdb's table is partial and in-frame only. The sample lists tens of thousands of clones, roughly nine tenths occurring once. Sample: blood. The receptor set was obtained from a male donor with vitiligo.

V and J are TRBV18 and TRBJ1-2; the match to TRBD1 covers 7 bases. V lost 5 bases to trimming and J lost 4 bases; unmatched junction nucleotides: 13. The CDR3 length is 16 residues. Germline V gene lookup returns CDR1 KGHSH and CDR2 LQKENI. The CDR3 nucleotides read TGTGCCAGCTCATCATCCCTTCAGGGGGTGGGCTATGGCTACACCTTC. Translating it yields CASSSSLQGVGYGYTF.

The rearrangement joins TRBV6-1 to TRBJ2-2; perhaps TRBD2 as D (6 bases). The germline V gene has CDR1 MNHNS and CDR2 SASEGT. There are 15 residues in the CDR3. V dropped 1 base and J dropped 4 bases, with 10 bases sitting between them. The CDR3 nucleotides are TGTGCCAGCAGTGAAGGCGGGGAGCCCACCGGGGAGCTGTTTTTT. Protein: CASSEGGEPTGELFF.

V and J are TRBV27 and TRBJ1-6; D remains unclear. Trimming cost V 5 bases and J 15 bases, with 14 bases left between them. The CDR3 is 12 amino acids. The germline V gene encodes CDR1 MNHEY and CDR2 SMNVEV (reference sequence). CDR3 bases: TGTGCCAGCAGTCCCCCCTTGCGAGACCTCCACTTT. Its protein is CASSPPLRDLHF.

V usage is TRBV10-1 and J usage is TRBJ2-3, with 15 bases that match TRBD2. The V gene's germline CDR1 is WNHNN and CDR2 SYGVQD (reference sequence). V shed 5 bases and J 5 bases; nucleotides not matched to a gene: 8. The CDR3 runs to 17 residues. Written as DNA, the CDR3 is TGCGCCAGCAGTACACCGGTGGGACTAGCGGGGGGAGATACGCAGTATTTT. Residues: CASSTPVGLAGGDTQYF.

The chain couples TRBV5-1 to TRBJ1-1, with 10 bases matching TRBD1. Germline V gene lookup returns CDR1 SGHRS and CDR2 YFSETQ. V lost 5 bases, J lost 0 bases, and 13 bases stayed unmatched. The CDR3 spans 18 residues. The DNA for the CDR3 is TGCGCCAGCAGTGCCGAGGGGACAGGGGTCGGCATGAACACTGAAGCTTTCTTT. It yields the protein CASSAEGTGVGMNTEAFF.

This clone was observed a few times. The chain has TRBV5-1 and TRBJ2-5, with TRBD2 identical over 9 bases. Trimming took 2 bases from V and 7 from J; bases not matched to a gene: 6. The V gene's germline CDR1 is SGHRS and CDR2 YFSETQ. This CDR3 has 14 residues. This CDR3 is CASSLRGGDVTQYF. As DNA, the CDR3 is TGCGCCAGCAGCTTACGCGGGGGGGATGTGACCCAGTACTTC.

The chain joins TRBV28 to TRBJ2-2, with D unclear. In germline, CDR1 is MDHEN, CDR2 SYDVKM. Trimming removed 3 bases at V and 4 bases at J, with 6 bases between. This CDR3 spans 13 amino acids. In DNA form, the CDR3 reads TGTGCCAGCAGTTTCCAGCGCACCGGGGAGCTGTTTTTT. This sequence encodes CASSFQRTGELFF.

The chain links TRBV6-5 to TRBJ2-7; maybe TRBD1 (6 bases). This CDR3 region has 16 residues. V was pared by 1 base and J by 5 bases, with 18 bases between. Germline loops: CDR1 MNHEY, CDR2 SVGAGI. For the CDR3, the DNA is TGTGCCAGCAGTTACTTCGACCCCACAGGGTCCCACGAGCAGTACTTC. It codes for CASSYFDPTGSHEQYF.